These 30 T cell receptor beta chains came from one sample sequenced in a study of blood T cells in healthy people across ages. Next came a second PCR, run for about 6 to 12 cycles, which used a sample-barcoded 5' primer along with a J-beta primer mix. TCRdb itself ran the 5' RACE reads through MiXCR, one entry per CDR3 protein. The table records roughly 860,000 distinct CDR3 sequences, 62% of them present only once. The sample taken for sequencing was blood. The receptors originated from a man in his thirties or forties in good health.

The chain joins TRBV5-6 to TRBJ1-2; 8 bases line up with TRBD1. With V trimmed by 4 bases and J by 5 bases, 13 bases remained unmatched. This CDR3 region has 16 residues. The V gene's germline CDR1 is SGHDT and CDR2 YYEEEE. The CDR3 region is CASSKAGTGLPYGYTF. DNA of the CDR3: TGTGCCAGCAGCAAAGCCGGGACAGGCCTTCCTTATGGCTACACCTTC.

The gene calls are TRBV18 and TRBJ2-1; D remains unclear. The J call could be wrong; TRBJ2-7 is a better fit for the DNA end. The length of the CDR3 is 14 residues. CDR1 KGHSH and CDR2 LQKENI come from the germline V gene. In DNA form, the CDR3 reads TGTGCCAGCTCACCCGGAGACGTCGCCTACGAGCAGTACTTC. Translated: CASSPGDVAYEQYF.

The chain joins TRBV7-2 to TRBJ1-6, with TRBD1 matching over 8 bases. The CDR3 runs 14 residues. The V gene end was trimmed by 1 base and the J gene end by 11 bases; junction bases not matched to a gene: 4. Germline CDR1 is SGHTA and CDR2 is FQGNSA. Written as DNA, the CDR3 is TGTGCCAGCAGCTTAGGGACAGGGAGGACACCCCTCCACTTT. Encoded protein: CASSLGTGRTPLHF. Filled out from reference TRBV7-2 and TRBJ1-6, the complete variable domain reads GAGVSQSPSNKVTEKGKDVELRCDPISGHTALYWYRQSLGQGLEFLIYFQGNSAPDKSGLPSDRFSAERTGGSVSTLTIQRTQQEDSAVYLCASSLGTGRTPLHFGNGTRLTVT.

As concerns this clonotype: Relative to the germline gene, one junction end is altered; a read error may explain this. This rearrangement joins TRBV3-1 to TRBJ2-7; D may be TRBD2 (5 bases). CDR3 size: 14 residues. In germline, CDR1 is LGHDT, CDR2 YNNKEL (reference sequence). CDR3 nucleotides: TGTGCCGGCAGCCAAGATCCGGGGAGCGGCGAGCAGTACTTC. Its translation: CAGSQDPGSGEQYF.

This chain connects TRBV29-1 to TRBJ2-3, with D possibly TRBD1 on 7 matching bases. The CDR3 runs to 15 residues. With 4 bases removed from V and 1 base from J, the gap between germline ends came to 15 bases. Germline V gives CDR1 SQVTM, CDR2 ANQGSEA. The CDR3 DNA reads TGCAGCGTTGTGGGTGGAGGGGGCCGCACAGATACGCAGTATTTT. This sequence encodes CSVVGGGGRTDTQYF.

With regard to this clonotype: At one boundary the junction diverges from the germline segment, which might be a read error. In DNA, the CDR3 is TGTGCCACCAGCAGAGGCCCCGCGGATGAGCCGTTCTTC. Translation gives CATSRGPADEPFF. This sequence joins TRBV15 and TRBJ2-1; D unresolved. There are 13 residues in the CDR3. Germline CDR1 and CDR2: LNHNV and YYDKDF (reference sequence).

The J gene is TRBJ2-7, the V gene TRBV20-1; a possible D gene is TRBD1 (6 bases). CDR1 is DFQATT and CDR2 is SNEGSKA in the germline V gene (reference sequence). The CDR3 is 12 residues long. V dropped 5 bases and J dropped 3 bases, with 11 bases sitting between them. This CDR3 is CSAGTQGYEQYF. The CDR3 DNA follows: TGCAGTGCTGGTACACAGGGCTACGAGCAGTACTTC.

The gene calls are TRBV6-5 and TRBJ2-4, with 10 bases identical to TRBD2. Germline V lookup: CDR1 MNHEY, CDR2 SVGAGI. This CDR3 comprises 14 residues. Losses at the gene ends were 4 bases for V and 7 bases for J; bases not matched to a gene: 4. As DNA, the CDR3 is TGTGCCAGCAGTTCGGGACTAGCGAATAACATTCAGTACTTC. Translation gives CASSSGLANNIQYF.

The chain employs TRBV30 and TRBJ2-4; D is perhaps TRBD2 (5 bases). With the DNA end fitting TRBJ2-7 better, the J assignment may be wrong. Germline loops: CDR1 GTSNPN, CDR2 SVGIG (reference sequence). The CDR3 loop spans 11 amino acids. CDR3 loop: CACKGGNEQYF. CDR3 sequence (DNA): TGTGCCTGCAAAGGAGGAAACGAGCAGTACTTC.

This clonotype appeared a few times. The CDR3 region has the DNA TGTGCCAGCAGCCAAGTGGGGCGGGGTGAAAAACTGTTTTTT. Protein sequence: CASSQVGRGEKLFF. The V gene is TRBV3-1, the J gene TRBJ1-4; TRBD1 might be the D (5 bases). Trimming removed 1 base from V and 7 bases from J, with 10 bases in between. This CDR3 region has 14 residues. CDR1 is LGHDT and CDR2 is YNNKEL in the germline V gene (reference sequence).

V is TRBV9 and J is TRBJ1-2; no clear D gene. Trimming pared 3 bases from V and 4 bases from J, leaving 13 bases between. Germline V gene sequence: CDR1 SGDLS, CDR2 YYNGEE. The CDR3 length is 14 residues. The CDR3 is CASSGLAPGYGYTF. The CDR3 region has the DNA TGTGCCAGCAGCGGTCTGGCGCCCGGCTATGGCTACACCTTC. Complete variable domain (other parts from reference TRBV9 and TRBJ1-2): DSGVTQTPKHLITATGQRVTLRCSPRSGDLSVYWYQQSLDQGLQFLIQYYNGEERAKGNILERFSAQQFPDLHSELNLSSLELGDSALYFCASSGLAPGYGYTFGSGTRLTVV.

Of note for this clonotype: A much larger clone sits a single nucleotide away, making a read error possible. CDR3 coding DNA: TGTACCAGCAGCAGCGGGACACCAAACATTCAGTACTTC. It translates to CTSSSGTPNIQYF. The rearrangement uses TRBV5-6 and TRBJ2-7; maybe TRBD2 (7 bases). Matching the DNA end better, TRBJ2-4 makes the J call doubtful. CDR3 length: 13 amino acids. Germline V gene lookup returns CDR1 SGHDT and CDR2 YYEEEE.

Here the CDR3 DNA reads TGTGCCAGCAGTTCCTCCTCCTTGTTCAATGAGCAGTTCTTC. This gives the protein CASSSSSLFNEQFF. The chain combines TRBV28 with TRBJ2-1; D is ambiguous. Germline V gene data show CDR1 as MDHEN and CDR2 as SYDVKM. The V end was cut by 4 bases, the J end by 6 bases, with 13 bases between. The CDR3 extends over 14 amino acids.

This chain links TRBV12-3 or TRBV12-4 with TRBJ2-6, with D tentatively TRBD1 (5 bases). Deletions cut 6 bases from V and 0 bases from J, with 9 bases between. The CDR3 has 15 residues. The CDR3, as DNA: TGTGCCAGCAGGGACACCTTCTCTGGGGCCAACGTCCTGACTTTC. Amino acids: CASRDTFSGANVLTF.

On this clonotype itself: Germline and junction disagree at one end, which may indicate a read error. The rearrangement uses TRBV7-2 and TRBJ2-7; D is possibly TRBD2 (6 bases). The CDR3 runs to 14 residues. The germline gives CDR1 SGHTA, CDR2 FQGNSA. The chain's CDR3 is CACSLTGDSYEQYF. In nucleotides, the CDR3 is TGTGCCTGCAGCTTAACGGGGGACTCCTACGAGCAGTACTTC.

The V gene is TRBV19, the J gene TRBJ1-2; D might be TRBD1 (5 bases). Trimming took 4 bases from V and 4 from J, leaving 13 bases between them. There are 14 residues in the CDR3. Germline V gene sequence: CDR1 LNHDA, CDR2 SQIVND (reference sequence). CDR3 sequence (DNA): TGTGCCAGTAGTAAAGCCGAGACAGTCTATGGCTACACCTTC. Translated: CASSKAETVYGYTF.

The rearrangement uses TRBV6-5 and TRBJ1-6, with a tentative D call TRBD1 (6 bases). CDR3 length: 15 amino acids. CDR1 is MNHEY and CDR2 is SVGAGI in the germline V gene. V lost 6 bases and J 8 bases, leaving 17 bases between the germline ends. CDR3 DNA: TGTGCCAGCAGAATTGACCCGGGGGGCTATTCACCCCTCCACTTT. Residues: CASRIDPGGYSPLHF.

The chain links TRBV20-1 to TRBJ2-1; D is perhaps TRBD2 (6 bases). CDR1 is DFQATT, CDR2 SNEGSKA, per germline (reference sequence). V was pared by 0 bases and J by 0 bases, with 12 bases between. This CDR3 region has 16 residues. CDR3 DNA: TGCAGTGCTAGAGATTTGCGGGGATCCTCCTACAATGAGCAGTTCTTC. Amino acid sequence: CSARDLRGSSYNEQFF.

The rearrangement uses TRBV6-1 and TRBJ2-1; TRBD1 matches at 7 bases. This CDR3 is built from 16 residues. Trimming cost V 2 bases and J 0 bases; bases outside gene matches: 4. CDR1 and CDR2 from the germline V gene are MNHNS and SASEGT. In DNA form, the CDR3 reads TGTGCCAGCAGTGAAAAGGCAGGGGGCTCCTACAATGAGCAGTTCTTC. Amino acids: CASSEKAGGSYNEQFF.

The rearrangement links TRBV4-3 to TRBJ2-7, with TRBD1 identical over 10 bases. Per germline, CDR1 LGHNA and CDR2 YSLEER. Unmatched junction bases numbered 3, after V lost 1 base and J lost 3 bases. CDR3 length: 15 amino acids. CDR3 in amino acids: CASSQGTGGHYEQYF. The CDR3 DNA reads as TGCGCCAGCAGCCAAGGGACAGGGGGTCACTACGAGCAGTACTTC.

This clonotype was counted a few times. The rearrangement joins TRBV25-1 to TRBJ2-3; weak D call: TRBD2 (6 bases). The V and J ends lost 3 bases and 9 bases respectively, with 13 bases between them. Per the germline V gene, CDR1 is MGHDK and CDR2 is SYGVNS. This CDR3 region has 13 residues. CDR3 in amino acids: CASSEGTASTQYF. CDR3 bases: TGTGCCAGCAGTGAGGGGACTGCCAGCACGCAGTATTTT.

This clonotype was found a few times. The chain joins TRBV27 to TRBJ2-7; 7 bases agree with TRBD1. Trimming took 1 base from V and 7 from J; bases not matched to a gene: 7. This CDR3 region has 14 residues. Germline V gene lookup returns CDR1 MNHEY and CDR2 SMNVEV (reference sequence). CDR3 nucleotide sequence: TGTGCCAGCAGTTTATTAGAGGGGGCGGTAGAGCAGTACTTC. This codes for CASSLLEGAVEQYF.

This clonotype was detected only once. The gene calls are TRBV7-2 and TRBJ2-5; no clear D gene. The CDR3 loop spans 15 amino acids. Germline V gives CDR1 SGHTA, CDR2 FQGNSA. V was trimmed by 1 base and J by 4 bases, leaving 13 bases between them. CDR3: CASSLVALVGETQYF. For the CDR3, the DNA is TGTGCCAGCAGCTTAGTCGCTCTGGTAGGAGAGACCCAGTACTTC. The full variable domain, completed using reference TRBV7-2 and TRBJ2-5, is GAGVSQSPSNKVTEKGKDVELRCDPISGHTALYWYRQSLGQGLEFLIYFQGNSAPDKSGLPSDRFSAERTGGSVSTLTIQRTQQEDSAVYLCASSLVALVGETQYFGPGTRLLVL.

The V gene is TRBV4-3, the J gene TRBJ1-2; D gene uncertain. The germline V gene encodes CDR1 LGHNA and CDR2 YSLEER. The V and J ends lost 0 bases and 4 bases respectively, with 9 bases between them. The CDR3 contains 14 residues. For the CDR3, the DNA is TGCGCCAGCAGCCAAGATGGGTGGGCCTATGGCTACACCTTC. As protein: CASSQDGWAYGYTF.

V is TRBV29-1 and J is TRBJ1-1, with 10 bases aligning to TRBD1. There are 12 residues in the CDR3. The germline CDR1 and CDR2 sequences are SQVTM and ANQGSEA. The V segment lost 6 bases and the J segment 6 bases; nucleotides outside the gene matches: 4. CDR3 sequence: CSVMTGGAEAFF. DNA of the CDR3: TGCAGCGTGATGACAGGGGGCGCTGAAGCTTTCTTT.

J is TRBJ2-1 and V is TRBV7-3, with TRBD2 matching 12 bases. The CDR3 totals 15 residues. Looked up from germline, CDR1 is SGHTA and CDR2 is FQGTGA. Germline trimming cut 8 bases from V and 7 bases from J; bases unmatched to any gene: 9. In DNA, the CDR3 is TGTGCCAGCCACGGACCTAGCGGGGGGGCTAATGAGCAGTTCTTC. Its translation is CASHGPSGGANEQFF.

The rearrangement uses TRBV6-2 or TRBV6-3 and TRBJ2-7; the D gene is possibly TRBD2 (7 bases). CDR3 length: 16 amino acids. The germline gives CDR1 MNHEY, CDR2 SVGEGT. Trimming left V 3 bases short and J 0 bases short, with 15 bases between. CDR3 protein: CASSYPPGGSSYEQYF. DNA for the CDR3: TGTGCCAGCAGTTATCCCCCGGGGGGCAGCTCCTACGAGCAGTACTTC.

The chain has TRBV6-4 and TRBJ1-1; no definite D call. Germline values: CDR1 MRHNA, CDR2 SNTAGT. V lost 4 bases and J lost 1, with 13 bases in between. CDR3 length equals 15 residues. The CDR3 is CASSGPRRRNTEAFF. CDR3 in DNA: TGTGCCAGCAGTGGCCCCCGCAGGAGGAACACTGAAGCTTTCTTT.

This sequence joins TRBV9 and TRBJ2-1; the D is unclear. Germline assignment: CDR1 SGDLS and CDR2 YYNGEE. Trimming stripped 3 bases from V and 2 bases from J, with 15 bases between. The CDR3 is made up of 16 amino acids. The CDR3 DNA is TGTGCCAGCAGCGCCCCAGTCATAGCCCCCTACAATGAGCAGTTCTTC. Residues: CASSAPVIAPYNEQFF.

The rearrangement uses TRBV2 and TRBJ2-3, with D tentatively TRBD2 (6 bases). The CDR3 is 13 residues long. V was cut by 6 bases and J by 6 bases, with 13 bases left in between. Germline CDR1 is SNHLY and CDR2 is FYNNEI. CDR3 sequence: CASRERADDTQYF. CDR3 nucleotides: TGTGCCAGCAGGGAGCGGGCCGACGATACGCAGTATTTT.